The 8 T cell receptor beta chains presented below share a single source sample, sequenced in a study of Ad26.COV2.S vaccination and SARS-CoV-2 variants. As to treatment: about 20 received Ad26.COV2.S at low or high dose, single or two shots; several received placebo; per-sample allocation not given. Day 63 following the first vaccine or placebo injection was when the samples were taken. Libraries were prepared by immunoSEQ multiplex PCR; TCRdb keeps only in-frame clonotypes and omits some of them. The data show roughly 510,000 clones, approximately 90% seen once. The specimen comprised peripheral blood, sampled in a trial of Ad26.COV2.S vaccine versus placebo. Receptors were obtained from a person aged 18 to 65 who received the Ad26.COV2.S COVID-19 vaccine or a placebo.

This rearrangement joins TRBV2 to TRBJ1-4; 10 bases are a match to TRBD1. Germline CDR1 reads SNHLY; CDR2 reads FYNNEI. The CDR3 runs to 14 residues. V dropped 7 bases and J dropped 4; count of bases not matched to a gene: 3. The CDR3 protein is CASIWDRGNEKLFF. The CDR3 DNA reads as TGTGCCAGCATCTGGGACAGGGGTAATGAAAAACTGTTTTTT.

This chain uses TRBV6-5 with TRBJ1-1; D is ambiguous. The germline gives CDR1 MNHEY, CDR2 SVGAGI. V was pared by 7 bases and J by 3 bases, with 12 bases between. The CDR3 sequence is 13 residues long. The CDR3 protein is CASTRSTDTEAFF. CDR3 coding DNA: TGTGCCAGCACCCGGAGTACGGACACTGAAGCTTTCTTT.

J is TRBJ2-4 and V is TRBV2; no clear D. Trimming removed 6 bases from V and 7 bases from J, with 7 bases in between. The CDR3 sequence is 11 residues long. Germline CDR1 and CDR2: SNHLY and FYNNEI. This chain's CDR3 is CASRVGNIQYF. The DNA for the CDR3 is TGTGCCAGCAGGGTTGGGAACATTCAGTACTTC.

The chain joins TRBV27 to TRBJ2-2; no clear D. Per the germline V gene, CDR1 is MNHEY and CDR2 is SMNVEV (reference sequence). There are 14 residues in the CDR3. Trimming pared 4 bases from V and 7 bases from J, leaving 13 bases between. CDR3 sequence reads: CASSYQSDIGELFF. CDR3 bases: TGTGCCAGCAGTTACCAATCCGATATCGGGGAGCTGTTTTTT.

This clone came up once. The chain employs TRBV10-3 and TRBJ2-3; TRBD2 matches 7 bases. This CDR3 contains 18 residues. Germline values: CDR1 ENHRY, CDR2 SYGVKD. J lost 3 bases, V lost 0 bases, and 12 bases had no gene match. The CDR3 DNA reads as TGTGCCATCAGTGAGTCTGGGGCAAGCGGGATAGGGACAGATACGCAGTATTTT. Amino acid sequence: CAISESGASGIGTDTQYF.

The genes are TRBV19 and TRBJ1-2; TRBD1 matches 7 bases. The CDR3 totals 13 residues. CDR1 and CDR2 from the germline V gene are LNHDA and SQIVND (reference sequence). With 7 bases clipped from V and 8 bases from J, the junction kept 10 bases outside the gene matches. CDR3 region: CASTPGTVSGYTF. The CDR3 DNA is TGTGCCAGTACTCCCGGGACAGTGTCCGGCTACACCTTC.

This sequence joins TRBV29-1 and TRBJ2-3; 7 nucleotides agree with TRBD2. The V and J ends lost 4 bases and 2 bases, in that order; junction bases with no gene match: 9. The CDR3 is 15 amino acids. CDR1 is SQVTM and CDR2 is ANQGSEA in the germline V gene. The CDR3 loop reads CSVAGGSGATDTQYF. The CDR3 DNA is TGCAGCGTTGCAGGCGGGAGCGGAGCCACAGATACGCAGTATTTT.

V gene TRBV9 combines with J gene TRBJ2-1, with TRBD2 matching over 14 bases. This CDR3 is built from 18 residues. Per germline, CDR1 SGDLS and CDR2 YYNGEE. J lost 6 bases, V lost 0 bases, and 8 bases had no gene match. This CDR3 reads CASSVDPGLAGVRNEQFF. The CDR3 DNA reads as TGTGCCAGCAGCGTAGACCCGGGACTAGCGGGAGTGCGCAATGAGCAGTTCTTC.